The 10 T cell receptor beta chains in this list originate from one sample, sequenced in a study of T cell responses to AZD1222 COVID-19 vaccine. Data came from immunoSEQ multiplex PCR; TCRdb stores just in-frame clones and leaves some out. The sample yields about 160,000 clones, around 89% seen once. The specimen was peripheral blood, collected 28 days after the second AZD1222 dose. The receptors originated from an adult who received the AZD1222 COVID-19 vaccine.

CDR3 region: CASALNDPNSPLHF. As DNA, the CDR3 is TGTGCTAGTGCCCTGAACGATCCTAATTCACCCCTCCACTTT. The chain carries TRBV12-5 and TRBJ1-6, with D hard to call. The CDR3 spans 14 residues. CDR1 is LGHNT, CDR2 FRNRAP, per germline. V lost 7 bases and J lost 6, with 13 bases in between.

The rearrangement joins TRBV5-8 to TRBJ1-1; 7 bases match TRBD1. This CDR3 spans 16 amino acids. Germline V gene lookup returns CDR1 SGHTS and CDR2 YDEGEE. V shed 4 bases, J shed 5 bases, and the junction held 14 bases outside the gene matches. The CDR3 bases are TGTGCCAGCAGCCAAGGACAGGCTACTTTGAGGACTGAAGCTTTCTTT. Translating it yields CASSQGQATLRTEAFF.

The DNA of the CDR3 is TGTGCCAGCAGCTTATGGGGAAACACCATATATTTT. Its translation: CASSLWGNTIYF. This chain links TRBV11-2 with TRBJ1-3, with D unclear. CDR3 size: 12 residues. Germline V CDR1 and CDR2: SGHAT, FQNNGV. The V end was cut by 2 bases, the J end by 4 bases, with 3 bases between.

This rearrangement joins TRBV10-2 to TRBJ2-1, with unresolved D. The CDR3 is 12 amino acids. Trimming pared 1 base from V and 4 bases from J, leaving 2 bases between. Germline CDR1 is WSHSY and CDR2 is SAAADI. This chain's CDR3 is CASSELYNEQFF. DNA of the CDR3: TGCGCCAGCAGTGAGTTGTACAATGAGCAGTTCTTC.

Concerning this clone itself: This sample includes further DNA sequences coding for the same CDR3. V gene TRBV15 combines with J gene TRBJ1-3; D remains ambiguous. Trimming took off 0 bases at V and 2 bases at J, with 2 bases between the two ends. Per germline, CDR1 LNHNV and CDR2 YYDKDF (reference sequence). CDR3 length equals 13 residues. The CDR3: CATSRDPGNTIYF. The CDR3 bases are TGTGCCACCAGCAGAGATCCTGGAAACACCATATATTTT. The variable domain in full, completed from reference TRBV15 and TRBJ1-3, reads DAMVIQNPRYQVTQFGKPVTLSCSQTLNHNVMYWYQQKSSQAPKLLFHYYDKDFNNEADTPDNFQSRRPNTSFCFLDIRSPGLGDTAMYLCATSRDPGNTIYFGEGSWLTVV.

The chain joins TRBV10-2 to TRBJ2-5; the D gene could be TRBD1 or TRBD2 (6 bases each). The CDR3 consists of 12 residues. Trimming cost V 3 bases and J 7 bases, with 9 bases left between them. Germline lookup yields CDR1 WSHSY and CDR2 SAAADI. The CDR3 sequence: CASSEGGGTQYF. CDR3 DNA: TGCGCCAGCAGTGAAGGGGGAGGGACCCAGTACTTC.

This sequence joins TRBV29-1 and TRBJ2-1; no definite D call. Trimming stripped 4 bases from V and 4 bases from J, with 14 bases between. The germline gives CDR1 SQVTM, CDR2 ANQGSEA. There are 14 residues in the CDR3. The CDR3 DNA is TGCAGCGTTGTTGGGCGAGTGGAATACAATGAGCAGTTCTTC. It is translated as CSVVGRVEYNEQFF.

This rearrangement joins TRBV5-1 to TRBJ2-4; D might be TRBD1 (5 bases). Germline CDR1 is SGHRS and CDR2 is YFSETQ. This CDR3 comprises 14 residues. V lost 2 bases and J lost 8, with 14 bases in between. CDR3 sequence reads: CASSFSGLSDIQYF. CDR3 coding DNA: TGCGCCAGCAGCTTCTCAGGGTTAAGCGACATTCAGTACTTC.

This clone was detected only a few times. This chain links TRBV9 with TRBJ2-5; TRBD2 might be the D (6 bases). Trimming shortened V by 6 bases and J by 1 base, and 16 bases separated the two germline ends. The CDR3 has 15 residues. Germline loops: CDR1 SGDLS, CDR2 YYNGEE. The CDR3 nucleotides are TGTGCCAGCACTCTATCTGGGACTGGCCAAGAGACCCAGTACTTC. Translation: CASTLSGTGQETQYF.

The CDR3 DNA is TGTGCCAGCAGCTTGTCTGCTCCTACCGGGGAGCTGTTTTTT. Translating it yields CASSLSAPTGELFF. The rearrangement joins TRBV5-4 to TRBJ2-2; D gene unclear. The CDR3 length is 14 residues. V gave up 1 base and J gave up 5 bases, with 9 bases separating them. Per the germline V gene, CDR1 is SGHNT and CDR2 is YYREEE (reference sequence).